This T cell receptor beta chain was sequenced during a study of chronic HIV infection and antiretroviral therapy (dated by TCRdb to between 2014 and 2017). The germline V gene (reference sequence) gives CDR1 as DFQATT and CDR2 as SNEGSKA. The CDR3 has 14 amino acids, counting the end cysteine and phenylalanine. The read is trimmed to its CDR3 DNA, 42 bases read in frame from base 1. Trimming takes 3 bases from V and 9 bases from J, and the germline ends sit 18 bases apart. Receptors were amplified or captured by 5' RACE. The run used an Illumina MiSeq. Clones were called with MiXCR by TCRdb after fastp trimmed the public reads at Q25, and only in-frame beta chains were retained. CDR3 protein duplicates are merged, each entry listing the most common genes and DNA. Present in this sample are roughly 50,000 distinct CDR3 sequences, about a fifth of which were seen just once. The top ten clonotypes cover approximately 2.8% of the sample.

Details on this clonotype: Its antigen is not yet known. Within one base of it there is no much larger clone, and no base qualities were kept.

The sequence was collected from an adult who had HIV and had not received antiretroviral therapy, or was an uninfected healthy control (not recorded which). The V gene is TRBV20-1 and the J gene is TRBJ1-3; the D gene remains uncertain. The sequenced sample consisted of peripheral blood. The sequence in DNA is TGCAGTGCTAGCACGCTATATCCCCCTAGCACCATATATTTT. Its translation is CSASTLYPPSTIYF.